This TCR beta chain appears in the sequencing data of a study of cytomegalovirus exposure and HLA in healthy donors. Study observations and caveats: Many donors shared some public TCRs, even though most TCR sequences were rare. For most TCR beta V segments, an earlier analysis put the productive rate at about 90% or about 30% of the time.

The sample holds a few counts of this clone. What it binds is unknown. The PCR ran on 60 Vbeta and 13 Jbeta primers. Libraries were prepared by immunoSEQ multiplex PCR; TCRdb keeps only in-frame clonotypes and omits some of them. Seen here are approximately 73,000 clones, 60% to 75% observed once, and the top ten hold around 12%. Germline V gene data show CDR1 as LGHNA and CDR2 as YSLEER. Trimming at V came to 1 base and at J to 7 bases, leaving 5 bases not matched to a gene. The CDR3 is 15 amino acids. The sequence derives from a man between 65 and 79 years old in good health and CMV-seronegative. Sequenced sample: PBMCs. The rearrangement joins TRBV4-3 to TRBJ2-5; TRBD1 aligns across 11 bases. The DNA for the CDR3 is TGCGCCAGCAGCCAAGGGACAGGGGGCGAGGCGACCCAGTACTTC. It codes for CASSQGTGGEATQYF.